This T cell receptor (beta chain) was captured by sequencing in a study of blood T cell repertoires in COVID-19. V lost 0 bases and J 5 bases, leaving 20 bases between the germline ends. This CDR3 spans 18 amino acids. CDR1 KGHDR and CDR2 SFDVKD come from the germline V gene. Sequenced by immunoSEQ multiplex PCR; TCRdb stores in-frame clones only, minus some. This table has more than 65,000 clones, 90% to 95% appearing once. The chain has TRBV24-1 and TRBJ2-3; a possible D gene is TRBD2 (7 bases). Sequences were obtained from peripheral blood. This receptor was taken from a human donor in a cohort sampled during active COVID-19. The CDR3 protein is CATSDLRGGHYKGDTQYF. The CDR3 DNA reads TGTGCCACCAGTGATTTGAGGGGGGGCCACTATAAGGGAGATACGCAGTATTTT.